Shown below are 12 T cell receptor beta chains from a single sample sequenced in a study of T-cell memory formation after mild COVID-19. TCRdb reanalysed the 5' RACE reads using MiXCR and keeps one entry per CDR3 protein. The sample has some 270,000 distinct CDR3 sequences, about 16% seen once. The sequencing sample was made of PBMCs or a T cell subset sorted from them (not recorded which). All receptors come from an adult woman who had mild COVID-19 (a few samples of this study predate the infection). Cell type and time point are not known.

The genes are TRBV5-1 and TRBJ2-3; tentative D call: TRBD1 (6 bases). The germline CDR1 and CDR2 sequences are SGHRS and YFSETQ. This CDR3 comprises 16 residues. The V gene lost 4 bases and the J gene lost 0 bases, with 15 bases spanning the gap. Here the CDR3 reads CASSPGTPTSTDTQYF. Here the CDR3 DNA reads TGCGCCAGCAGCCCCGGGACACCGACTAGCACAGATACGCAGTATTTT.

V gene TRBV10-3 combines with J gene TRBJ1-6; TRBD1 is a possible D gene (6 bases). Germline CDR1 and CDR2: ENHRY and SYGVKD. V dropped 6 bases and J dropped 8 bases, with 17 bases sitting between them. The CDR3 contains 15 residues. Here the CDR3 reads CAISDRYRWDSPLHF. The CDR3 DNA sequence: TGTGCCATCAGCGACAGGTACAGGTGGGATTCACCCCTCCACTTT.

Here the CDR3 reads CASSLAGTVSGNTIYF. In DNA form, the CDR3 reads TGTGCCAGCAGCTTGGCTGGGACAGTCTCTGGAAACACCATATATTTT. This sequence joins TRBV5-4 and TRBJ1-3; 7 positions match TRBD1. Germline values: CDR1 SGHNT, CDR2 YYREEE (reference sequence). The CDR3 contains 16 residues. The trim removed 0 bases at V and 0 bases at J, leaving 3 bases unmatched.

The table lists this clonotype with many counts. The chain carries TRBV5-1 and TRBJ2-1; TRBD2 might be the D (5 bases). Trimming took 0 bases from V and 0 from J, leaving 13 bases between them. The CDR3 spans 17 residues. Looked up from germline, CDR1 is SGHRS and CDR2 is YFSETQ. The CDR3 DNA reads TGCGCCAGCAGCTTGGAAGGGTCGGGGAGCTCCTACAATGAGCAGTTCTTC. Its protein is CASSLEGSGSSYNEQFF.

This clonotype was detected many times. The CDR3 DNA is TGCAGCGTTGACCGTAAACCGAATTCTAACTATGGCTACACCTTC. Translation: CSVDRKPNSNYGYTF. The chain joins TRBV29-1 to TRBJ1-2; D gene unclear. CDR1 is SQVTM and CDR2 is ANQGSEA in the germline V gene. V lost 3 bases and J lost 0, with 14 bases in between. The length of the CDR3 is 15 residues.

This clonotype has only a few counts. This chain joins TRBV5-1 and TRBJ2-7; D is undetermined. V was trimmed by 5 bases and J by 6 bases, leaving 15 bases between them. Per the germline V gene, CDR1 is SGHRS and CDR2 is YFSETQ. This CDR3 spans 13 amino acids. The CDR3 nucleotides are TGCGCCAGCAGTGGAAGAAATACGGGCGAGCAGTACTTC. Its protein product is CASSGRNTGEQYF.

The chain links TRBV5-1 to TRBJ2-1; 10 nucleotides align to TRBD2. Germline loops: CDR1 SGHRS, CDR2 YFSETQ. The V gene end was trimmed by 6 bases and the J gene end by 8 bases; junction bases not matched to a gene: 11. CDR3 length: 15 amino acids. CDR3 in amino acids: CASKSLPSGSDEQFF. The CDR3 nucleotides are TGCGCCAGCAAGAGTCTGCCTAGCGGGAGCGATGAGCAGTTCTTC.

CDR3 DNA: TGTGCCAGCAGTACGGACGGTAGCAATCAGCCCCAGCATTTT. Translation gives CASSTDGSNQPQHF. The chain employs TRBV4-2 and TRBJ1-5; D is undetermined. This CDR3 spans 14 amino acids. In germline, CDR1 is LGHNA, CDR2 YNFKEQ. Trimming pared 6 bases from V and 0 bases from J, leaving 9 bases between.

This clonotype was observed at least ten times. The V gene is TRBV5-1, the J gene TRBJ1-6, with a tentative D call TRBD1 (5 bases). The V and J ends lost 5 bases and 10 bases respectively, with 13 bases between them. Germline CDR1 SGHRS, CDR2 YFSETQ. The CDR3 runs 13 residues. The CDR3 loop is CASSPGRDSPLHF. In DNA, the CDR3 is TGCGCCAGCAGTCCAGGGAGAGACTCACCCCTCCACTTT.

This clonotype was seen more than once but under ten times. This CDR3 is CASSPRGGINYGYTF. In DNA, the CDR3 is TGTGCCAGCAGCCCACGCGGGGGCATAAACTATGGCTACACCTTC. The chain uses TRBV7-3 and TRBJ1-2; D is perhaps TRBD1 (6 bases). This CDR3 contains 15 residues. Germline V gene sequence: CDR1 SGHTA, CDR2 FQGTGA. Deletions cut 5 bases from V and 2 bases from J, with 15 bases between.

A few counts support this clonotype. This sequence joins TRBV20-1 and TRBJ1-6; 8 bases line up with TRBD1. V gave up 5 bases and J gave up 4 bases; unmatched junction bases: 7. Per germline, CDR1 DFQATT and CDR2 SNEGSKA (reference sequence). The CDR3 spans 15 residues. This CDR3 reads CSALATGAYNSPLHF. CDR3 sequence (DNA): TGCAGTGCTCTTGCGACAGGGGCGTATAATTCACCCCTCCACTTT.

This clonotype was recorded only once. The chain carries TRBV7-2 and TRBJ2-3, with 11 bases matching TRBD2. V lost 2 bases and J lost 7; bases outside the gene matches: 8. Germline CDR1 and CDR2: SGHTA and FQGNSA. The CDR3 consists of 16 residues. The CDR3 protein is CASSLILAGGRYTQYF. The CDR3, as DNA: TGTGCCAGCAGCTTAATCCTAGCGGGGGGTCGATATACGCAGTATTTT.